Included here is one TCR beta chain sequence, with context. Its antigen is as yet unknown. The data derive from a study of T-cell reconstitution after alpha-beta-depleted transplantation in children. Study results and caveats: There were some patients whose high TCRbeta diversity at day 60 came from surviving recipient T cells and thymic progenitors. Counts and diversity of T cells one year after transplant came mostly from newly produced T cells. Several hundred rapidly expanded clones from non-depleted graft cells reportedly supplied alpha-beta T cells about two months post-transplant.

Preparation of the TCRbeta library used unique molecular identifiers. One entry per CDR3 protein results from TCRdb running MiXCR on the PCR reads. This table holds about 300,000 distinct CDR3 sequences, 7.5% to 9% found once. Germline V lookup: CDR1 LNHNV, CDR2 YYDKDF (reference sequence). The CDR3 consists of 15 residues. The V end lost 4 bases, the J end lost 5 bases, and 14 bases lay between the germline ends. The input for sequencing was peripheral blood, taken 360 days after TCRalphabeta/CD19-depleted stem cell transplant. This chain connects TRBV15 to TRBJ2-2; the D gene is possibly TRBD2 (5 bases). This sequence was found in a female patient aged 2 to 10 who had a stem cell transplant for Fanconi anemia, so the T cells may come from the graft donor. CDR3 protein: CATSTLREGTGELFF. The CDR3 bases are TGTGCCACCAGCACTCTACGAGAGGGTACCGGGGAGCTGTTTTTT. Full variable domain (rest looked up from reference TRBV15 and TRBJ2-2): DAMVIQNPRYQVTQFGKPVTLSCSQTLNHNVMYWYQQKSSQAPKLLFHYYDKDFNNEADTPDNFQSRRPNTSFCFLDIRSPGLGDTAMYLCATSTLREGTGELFFGEGSRLTVL.